One sample yielded the 26 T cell receptor beta chains listed below, sequenced in a study of regulatory T cells in long-lasting Graves disease (dated by TCRdb to about 2021). Read against the paper, the sample's time point label means: newly diagnosed GD, antithyroid drugs for less than 3 months. For both TCR sequencing and RNA sequencing, RNA was extracted from PBMCs in TRIzol. Library preparation was by multiplex PCR. TCRdb lists the instrument as Illumina HiSeq 4000. CDR3 regions were amplified by Arm-PCR with iRepertoire HTBI primers to construct TCR beta libraries. TCRdb itself trimmed the public reads at Q25 with fastp, ran MiXCR and retained productive beta chains. Duplicate CDR3 protein sequences are folded into a single record with the most common DNA and genes. Recorded for this sample are more than 400,000 distinct CDR3 sequences; around 17% of them occurred a single time. About 10% of the sample is in the top ten clones.

The sample was also reused in another study, on T cells in Graves' hyperthyroidism and ophthalmopathy.

The material was peripheral blood mononuclear cells (PBMCs), obtained at new diagnosis, from a patient treated with antithyroid drugs. The source is a woman younger than 45 with Graves disease. Donor details come from another sample of the same person, matched by shared clones.

This clonotype turned up a few times. This chain links TRBV10-3 with TRBJ1-4, with D perhaps TRBD1 (5 bases). The CDR3 has 15 amino acids. In germline, CDR1 is ENHRY, CDR2 SYGVKD. The V end lost 0 bases, the J end lost 8 bases, and 13 bases lay between the germline ends. The CDR3 sequence: CAISESGTPGEKLFF. CDR3 DNA sequence: TGTGCCATCAGTGAGTCCGGGACCCCGGGGGAAAAACTGTTTTTT.

This clonotype has at least ten counts. This chain connects TRBV5-1 to TRBJ2-1; D possibly corresponds to TRBD1 (6 bases). The CDR3 consists of 16 residues. CDR1 SGHRS and CDR2 YFSETQ come from the germline V gene. V lost 3 bases and J lost 2, with 15 bases in between. CDR3 sequence: CASSSGAGATYNEQFF. CDR3 in DNA: TGCGCCAGCAGCTCAGGGGCAGGGGCAACCTACAATGAGCAGTTCTTC.

This clonotype occurred many times. This chain connects TRBV30 to TRBJ2-1, with 9 bases matching TRBD2. The germline gives CDR1 GTSNPN, CDR2 SVGIG (reference sequence). CDR3 size: 13 residues. The V segment lost 7 bases and the J segment 7 bases; nucleotides outside the gene matches: 8. The CDR3 sequence: CAYCSGSGNEQFF. The CDR3 DNA is TGTGCCTACTGTAGCGGGAGTGGAAATGAGCAGTTCTTC.

This clonotype was counted ten times or more. The chain uses TRBV7-3 and TRBJ2-3, with a possible D match to TRBD2 (6 bases). V lost 7 bases, J lost 2 bases, and 19 bases lay in between. CDR3 length equals 16 residues. The germline V gene has CDR1 SGHTA and CDR2 FQGTGA. The chain's CDR3 is CASNGSRNKFTDTQYF. Here the CDR3 DNA reads TGTGCCAGCAACGGGAGTCGTAATAAGTTCACAGATACGCAGTATTTT.

This clonotype was detected only a few times. This rearrangement joins TRBV7-9 to TRBJ1-2, with 8 bases matching TRBD1. CDR1 is SEHNR, CDR2 FQNEAQ, per germline (reference sequence). This CDR3 comprises 17 residues. V lost 5 bases to trimming and J lost 5 bases; unmatched junction nucleotides: 16. In nucleotides, the CDR3 is TGTGCCAGCAGCCCCCCCGGTGTGCGGACAGGGCATTATGGCTACACCTTC. This sequence encodes CASSPPGVRTGHYGYTF. The full variable domain, rest sourced from reference TRBV7-9 and TRBJ1-2, is DTGVSQNPRHKITKRGQNVTFRCDPISEHNRLYWYRQTLGQGPEFLTYFQNEAQLEKSRLLSDRFSAERPKGSFSTLEIQRTEQGDSAMYLCASSPPGVRTGHYGYTFGSGTRLTVV.

The table lists this clonotype with a few counts. The chain carries TRBV29-1 and TRBJ2-7; D uncertain. The germline CDR1 and CDR2 sequences are SQVTM and ANQGSEA. The germline V and J ends were trimmed by 7 bases and 4 bases, with 11 bases remaining between them. The length of the CDR3 is 11 residues. CDR3 region: CSAQLGYEQYF. The CDR3, as DNA: TGCAGCGCCCAGCTGGGATACGAGCAGTACTTC.

A remark on this clonotype: This sequence may be a read error, since a much larger clone differs from it by one base. The chain recombines TRBV6-5 with TRBJ2-3; D is unclear. The germline CDR1 and CDR2 sequences are MNHEY and SVGAGI. The CDR3 contains 17 residues. V was clipped by 2 bases and J by 2 bases, with 17 bases between them. CDR3 sequence reads: CASSYLGMSGPTDTQYF. In DNA, the CDR3 is TGTGCCAGCAGTTACCTCGGCATGTCGGGCCCCACAGATACGCAGTATTTT.

V and J are TRBV20-1 and TRBJ2-1, with 11 bases lining up with TRBD2. With 5 bases clipped from V and 4 bases from J, the junction kept 7 bases outside the gene matches. Germline V gives CDR1 DFQATT, CDR2 SNEGSKA (reference sequence). This CDR3 comprises 15 residues. CDR3 amino acids: CSAGTWTSGYNEQFF. The CDR3 DNA reads as TGCAGTGCTGGAACTTGGACTAGCGGGTACAATGAGCAGTTCTTC.

Many counts were recorded for this clonotype. CDR3 region: CAWSPPGFYNEQFF. The CDR3 DNA follows: TGTGCCTGGAGCCCCCCGGGATTCTACAATGAGCAGTTCTTC. The rearrangement joins TRBV30 to TRBJ2-1; possibly TRBD2 for D (5 bases). In germline, CDR1 is GTSNPN, CDR2 SVGIG (reference sequence). The germline V and J ends were trimmed by 3 bases and 3 bases, with 12 bases remaining between them. The CDR3 covers 14 residues.

Notes on this clonotype: This may stem from a read error, because a much larger clone lies one nucleotide away. The chain carries TRBV6-2 or TRBV6-3 and TRBJ2-1; 12 bases fit TRBD2. The germline gives CDR1 MNHEY, CDR2 SVGEGT. The CDR3 is 14 amino acids. The trim removed 8 bases at V and 10 bases at J, leaving 9 bases unmatched. CDR3 amino acids: CASSTSGSVYEQFF. The CDR3, as DNA: TGTGCCAGCTCGACTAGCGGGAGTGTCTACGAGCAGTTCTTC.

Ten or more counts support this clonotype. This sequence joins TRBV2 and TRBJ2-4; TRBD2 is a possible D gene (6 bases). V lost 6 bases, J lost 7 bases, and 16 bases lay in between. Looked up from germline, CDR1 is SNHLY and CDR2 is FYNNEI. The CDR3 spans 14 residues. The CDR3 is CASSSSVPGNIQYF. DNA of the CDR3: TGTGCCAGCAGCTCTAGCGTCCCGGGGAACATTCAGTACTTC.

The chain links TRBV7-6 to TRBJ2-1, with 9 bases identical to TRBD2. The ends lost 2 bases at V and 7 bases at J; junction bases unmatched: 18. Germline values: CDR1 SGHVS, CDR2 FNYEAQ. This CDR3 comprises 19 residues. CDR3: CASSLRGAFWREGQNEQFF. The DNA of the CDR3 is TGTGCCAGCAGCTTACGGGGGGCGTTTTGGCGGGAGGGCCAAAATGAGCAGTTCTTC. Drawing the rest from reference TRBV7-6 and TRBJ2-1, the complete variable domain is GAGVSQSPRYKVTKRGQDVALRCDPISGHVSLYWYRQALGQGPEFLTYFNYEAQQDKSGLPNDRFSAERPEGSISTLTIQRTEQRDSAMYRCASSLRGAFWREGQNEQFFGPGTRLTVL.

This clonotype was detected ten times or more. The chain combines TRBV12-3 or TRBV12-4 with TRBJ2-1; 15 bases line up with TRBD2. V lost 6 bases and J lost 3; bases outside the gene matches: 15. CDR3 length: 20 amino acids. CDR3 bases: TGTGCCAGCAGGCCCCTTCCGGGACTAGCGGGAGGCCCTTTCTACAATGAGCAGTTCTTC. The encoded protein is CASRPLPGLAGGPFYNEQFF.

The table lists this clonotype with many counts. This chain connects TRBV20-1 to TRBJ1-2; TRBD1 matches 9 bases. V lost 3 bases and J lost 1; bases outside the gene matches: 9. The CDR3 has 16 residues. CDR1 and CDR2 from the germline V gene are DFQATT and SNEGSKA (reference sequence). CDR3 sequence reads: CSASEGPDRGNYGYTF. CDR3 sequence (DNA): TGCAGTGCTAGCGAAGGACCGGACAGGGGTAACTATGGCTACACCTTC.

At least ten counts were recorded for this clonotype. J is TRBJ2-1 and V is TRBV3-1; D gene ambiguous. The CDR3 has 15 amino acids. Germline CDR1 reads LGHDT; CDR2 reads YNNKEL (reference sequence). With 4 bases removed from V and 5 bases from J, the gap between germline ends came to 15 bases. The CDR3 spells CASSRSGSLNNEQFF. CDR3 sequence (DNA): TGTGCCAGCAGCCGATCCGGTTCCCTAAACAATGAGCAGTTCTTC.

This clonotype was seen a few times. This chain connects TRBV10-2 to TRBJ2-5; D could derive from TRBD1 or TRBD2 (6 bases each). CDR3 length: 17 amino acids. Germline V gives CDR1 WSHSY, CDR2 SAAADI. With 8 bases removed from V and 0 bases from J, the gap between germline ends came to 22 bases. CDR3 DNA: TGCGCCAGCGCCGAGGTAACTGGGGGGCTCCACCAAGAGACCCAGTACTTC. It specifies CASAEVTGGLHQETQYF.

This clonotype has a count of ten or more. V usage is TRBV27 and J usage is TRBJ1-1; 7 bases line up with TRBD1. The junction had 4 bases not matched to a gene; V was cut back by 10 bases and J by 5 bases. CDR1 is MNHEY, CDR2 SMNVEV, per germline (reference sequence). This CDR3 is 11 amino acids long. CDR3 sequence: CATRGGTEAFF. The CDR3 DNA reads as TGTGCCACCAGGGGGGGGACTGAAGCTTTCTTT.

The chain carries TRBV6-5 and TRBJ2-7, with 9 bases lining up with TRBD2. CDR3 length equals 17 residues. Trimming cost V 3 bases and J 0 bases; bases outside gene matches: 9. From germline, CDR1 is MNHEY and CDR2 SVGAGI. The CDR3 here is CASSYLEREDFSYEQYF. The CDR3, as DNA: TGTGCCAGCAGTTATCTAGAGCGGGAGGATTTCTCCTACGAGCAGTACTTC.

As for this clonotype: A much larger clone is a single base away; this may be a read error. This chain connects TRBV20-1 to TRBJ2-5; perhaps TRBD2 as D (6 bases). The CDR3 spans 11 residues. Germline-derived CDR1 and CDR2 are DFQATT and SNEGSKA (reference sequence). CDR3 coding DNA: TGCAGTCCTGGGGGGTTGGAGACCCAGCACTTC. The encoded protein is CSPGGLETQHF.

This clonotype was detected many times. This sequence joins TRBV28 and TRBJ2-3; D not resolved. CDR3 length equals 11 residues. V dropped 9 bases and J dropped 7 bases, with 11 bases sitting between them. In germline, CDR1 is MDHEN, CDR2 SYDVKM. CDR3 coding DNA: TGTGCCAGTATCGGCGGCTATACGCAGTATTTT. This codes for CASIGGYTQYF.

Ten or more counts support this clonotype. CDR3: CASSLAWGPDTQYF. CDR3 DNA sequence: TGTGCCAGCAGTTTAGCCTGGGGGCCAGATACGCAGTATTTT. This chain uses TRBV28 with TRBJ2-3; perhaps TRBD1 as D (6 bases). Trimming removed 2 bases from V and 4 bases from J, with 10 bases in between. CDR1 is MDHEN and CDR2 is SYDVKM in the germline V gene. This CDR3 spans 14 amino acids.

This clonotype was detected a few times. Here the CDR3 DNA reads TGTGCCCTAGGGAAGGAGACCCAGTACTTC. As protein: CALGKETQYF. The chain combines TRBV7-2 with TRBJ2-5; D is unclear. Germline CDR1 reads SGHTA; CDR2 reads FQGNSA. This CDR3 has 10 residues. Trimming took off 11 bases at V and 5 bases at J, with 9 bases between the two ends.

This clonotype occurred many times. CDR3 DNA sequence: TGTGCCAGCAGCTTAGTCGGGACAAGGGGGTTTGGCTTCGGGAATGAGCAGTTCTTC. Translation gives CASSLVGTRGFGFGNEQFF. The J gene is TRBJ2-1, the V gene TRBV11-2, with TRBD1 as a possible D gene (6 bases). Per the germline V gene, CDR1 is SGHAT and CDR2 is FQNNGV. V was trimmed by 1 base and J by 7 bases, leaving 26 bases between them. The CDR3 extends over 19 amino acids. The full variable domain, completed using reference TRBV11-2 and TRBJ2-1, is EAGVAQSPRYKIIEKRQSVAFWCNPISGHATLYWYQQILGQGPKLLIQFQNNGVVDDSQLPKDRFSAERLKGVDSTLKIQPAKLEDSAVYLCASSLVGTRGFGFGNEQFFGPGTRLTVL.

V gene TRBV11-2 combines with J gene TRBJ2-2; 9 positions agree with TRBD2. Germline V CDR1 and CDR2: SGHAT, FQNNGV. J was trimmed by 4 bases and V by 1 base; bases with no gene match: 4. This CDR3 is 16 amino acids long. The CDR3 reads CASSLASGTTTGELFF. Written as DNA, the CDR3 is TGTGCCAGCAGCTTAGCTAGCGGGACTACCACCGGGGAGCTGTTTTTT.

The chain is built from TRBV5-1 and TRBJ2-1; the D is unclear. V lost 2 bases and J 10 bases, leaving 10 bases between the germline ends. The CDR3 is 12 residues long. Germline lookup yields CDR1 SGHRS and CDR2 YFSETQ. The CDR3 sequence is CASSFRTNEQFF. CDR3 DNA sequence: TGCGCCAGCAGCTTTCGAACAAACGAGCAGTTCTTC.

The chain recombines TRBV7-2 with TRBJ1-3; D call uncertain. This CDR3 region has 14 residues. V lost 3 bases and J 4 bases, leaving 10 bases between the germline ends. The germline CDR1 and CDR2 sequences are SGHTA and FQGNSA. The chain's CDR3 is CASSFFSQGNTIYF. CDR3 in DNA: TGTGCCAGCAGCTTCTTCTCTCAGGGAAACACCATATATTTT.